This record covers a single T cell receptor (beta chain). Its antigen specificity is not known. Per-base quality was not reported, and no clone a single base away is much larger than it. At the DNA level, this CDR3 is encoded by other sequences in the same sample as well. V is shortened by 0 bases, J by 0 bases, and the region joining them spans 10 bases. CDR1 and CDR2, per the germline V gene, are SGDLS and YYNGEE. The CDR3 runs 16 amino acids, cysteine and phenylalanine included. The only DNA kept is the CDR3, 48 bases in frame from the first base. Each donor gave one peripheral blood draw, about 110 mL on average, collected into heparinised tubes. Naive, central memory, regulatory and stem cell-like memory CD4+ T cells were sorted on a BD FACSAria II using a panel including CD45RO, CCR7, CD25, CD127, CD95 and CD27. Purity was above 95% for every sorted population. PBMCs were separated immediately by Lymphoprep density gradient centrifugation and were stained directly, without being cultured. Samples were stained and sorted in pairs, with one healthy donor and one patient per experiment, so that batch effects were minimized.

The record originates from a study of beta chain features in type 1 diabetes (dated by TCRdb to 2016 to 2018). In the study overall: Mean age, gender distribution, total cell number and subset yield were not different between patients and healthy donors. Across all samples, about 110 million sorted cells were examined, and cell number per subset correlated strongly with RNA yield. Naive and central memory subsets were obtained from all 28 donors, but regulatory and stem cell-like memory subsets were isolated from only 8 patients and about 8 healthy donors. In the study, TCRB repertoires of sorted circulating CD4+ T cell subsets from recently diagnosed type 1 diabetes patients were compared with those of matched healthy donors.

All of the isolated RNA was reverse transcribed with the High Capacity cDNA Reverse Transcription Kit, so expressed TCRB transcripts were sequenced. Deep immunoSEQ sequencing was applied to naive, central memory and regulatory T cell samples, giving an average of around 3.8 million total reads per sample. Sorted cells were lysed in RLT buffer and RNA was extracted with DNase-treated RNeasy Micro or Mini kits, depending on cell number. Each cell subset was processed on its own to prevent cross-contamination, while patient and healthy donor samples were processed together. The immunoSEQ multiplex PCR was used to amplify TCRB sequences from cDNA, yielding 87-bp fragments that span the CDR3 region. Sequencing of the amplicons was performed on the Illumina HiSeq platform. Concerning the study's data processing: Synthetic template baselines were used to correct PCR bias computationally, reads within Hamming distance 2 were collapsed, and singletons that could not be merged were discarded. By aligning reads against IMGT, V, D and J genes, CDR3 length, and insertions or deletions at six rearrangement sites were assigned. Within each subset, clonotype counts were normalized to sorted cell number, after which true diversity and Gini coefficients were computed with the tcR R package. The overlap coefficient, calculated on TCRB nucleotide sequences, was used to quantify repertoire sharing. Out-of-frame TCRB sequences from naive cells were analyzed to stand in for the pre-selection repertoire. TCRdb re-hosts the immuneACCESS table, in-frame sequences only. Its copies lack some clones; in the studies checked, an unresolved V gene accounts for under half of them, and the cause for the rest is not known. V and J calls and clone size are those listed in that table; D and trimming were worked out from the DNA. The sample records about half a million clones, 30% of which are singletons. The ten largest clonotypes hold 0.05% to 0.065% of the sample.

The research as a whole found: Shorter templates might have been favored by PCR, but patient and control samples were amplified and corrected together, so both groups would have been affected equally by any skew. Patients with type 1 diabetes made fewer insertions and deleted more nucleotides at VDJ recombination sites, implying thymic rearrangement abnormalities. HLA sub-analyses involved small numbers of individuals, so any influence of HLA type on TCRB rearrangement remained unresolved. The naive, central memory and regulatory TCRB repertoires appeared to resemble one another more closely among patients than among healthy donors. Type 1 diabetes patients showed a moderate but significant shortening of TCRB CDR3 length in all four CD4+ subsets. Because cDNA rather than genomic DNA was sequenced, highly expressing activated cells could have been over-represented, although no difference in activation and CD3 levels was found between groups.

Input material: naive CD4+ T cells from blood. Per the publication, the cell subset or site label means: true naive CD4+ T cells. The rearranged chain carries TRBV9 and TRBJ2-1, and possibly TRBD1, on 6 matching bases. The origin of this receptor is a man younger than 35 in good health. At the DNA level, the sequence is TGTGCCAGCAGCGTAGGAGGACAGAGCTCCTACAATGAGCAGTTCTTC. It codes for CASSVGGQSSYNEQFF.